The clone carrying this T cell receptor (beta chain) was seen a handful of times. TCRdb used MiXCR to reprocess the 5' RACE reads, holding one entry per CDR3 protein. The table has 300,000 to 400,000 distinct CDR3 sequences, approximately 13% seen once. The sample is drawn from a study of identical twins. These data also formed part of another study, on yellow fever vaccine responses in identical twins.

Sequences were obtained from CD8+ T cells sorted from blood. The sequence came from a woman aged 18-30 years in good health.

CDR3 coding DNA: TGTGCCAGCAGTTTATCGATCAGTTACGAGCAGTACGTC. Protein: CASSLSISYEQYV. V and J are TRBV27 and TRBJ2-7; D gene unclear. V was cut by 0 bases and J by 4 bases, with 7 bases left in between. This CDR3 spans 13 amino acids. The germline CDR1 and CDR2 sequences are MNHEY and SMNVEV (reference sequence).